Presented here are 5 T cell receptor beta chains from one specimen sequenced in a study of regulatory T cells in long-lasting Graves disease. Construction of TCR beta libraries relied on iRepertoire HTBI primers and on Arm-PCR targeting CDR3 regions. From the multiplex PCR reads, TCRdb called clonotypes with MiXCR, one entry per CDR3 protein. The table records about 340,000 distinct CDR3 sequences, around a fifth of them present only once. Time point given: persistent/refractory GD, antithyroid drugs over 5 years with positive TRAb. Extracted RNA from PBMCs served as the source of the TCR library. The sequences come from peripheral blood mononuclear cells (PBMCs), collected when the disease was refractory, from a patient treated with antithyroid drugs. All receptors come from a female donor with Graves disease.

V usage is TRBV5-1 and J usage is TRBJ2-7, with 10 bases identical to TRBD2. CDR1 and CDR2 from the germline V gene are SGHRS and YFSETQ. The CDR3 covers 14 residues. The V gene end was trimmed by 8 bases and the J gene end by 1 base; junction bases not matched to a gene: 6. CDR3 region: CASAPSGGSYEQYF. In nucleotides, the CDR3 is TGCGCCAGTGCCCCTAGCGGGGGATCCTACGAGCAGTACTTC.

This clonotype was found a few times. V gene TRBV7-9 combines with J gene TRBJ1-1; D gene uncertain. Germline V gene data show CDR1 as SEHNR and CDR2 as FQNEAQ (reference sequence). CDR3 length: 15 amino acids. The ends were cut back, 5 bases at V and 6 bases at J, with 19 bases in the middle. CDR3 region: CASSVLTGALPEAFF. CDR3 nucleotide sequence: TGTGCCAGCAGCGTCCTTACTGGCGCCCTCCCTGAAGCTTTCTTT. The whole variable domain, remainder taken from reference TRBV7-9 and TRBJ1-1, is DTGVSQNPRHKITKRGQNVTFRCDPISEHNRLYWYRQTLGQGPEFLTYFQNEAQLEKSRLLSDRFSAERPKGSFSTLEIQRTEQGDSAMYLCASSVLTGALPEAFFGQGTRLTVV.

The chain couples TRBV11-2 to TRBJ2-7; D possibly matches TRBD1 or TRBD2 (5 bases each). The CDR3 contains 13 residues. Trimming pared 4 bases from V and 6 bases from J, leaving 13 bases between. Germline CDR1 SGHAT, CDR2 FQNNGV. CDR3 DNA sequence: TGTGCCAGCAGCTACACCGGGACGCTCGAGCAGTACTTC. Amino acid sequence: CASSYTGTLEQYF.

Points on this clonotype: A read error may explain this, as a much larger clone is one base away. This chain uses TRBV24-1 with TRBJ1-1; D not resolved. There are 12 residues in the CDR3. Germline assignment: CDR1 KGHDR and CDR2 SFDVKD. The CDR3 DNA sequence: TGTGTCACCAGTGGAAGTTCGGGGTTGGCTTTCTTT. Its translation is CVTSGSSGLAFF.

This clonotype was seen ten or more times. This chain connects TRBV12-3 or TRBV12-4 to TRBJ2-5; D unresolved. The CDR3 has 14 amino acids. V dropped 3 bases and J dropped 1 base, with 9 bases sitting between them. Here the CDR3 DNA reads TGTGCCAGCAGTTTTTGGCAGACCCAAGAGACCCAGTACTTC. It yields the protein CASSFWQTQETQYF.